These T cell receptor beta chains were read from a single sample in a study of metastatic and nonmetastatic thyroid tumors. TCRdb re-processed the PCR reads through MiXCR. The repertoire holds about 40,000 clones, with about an eighth as singletons. The material sequenced was blood. The source is a female donor with papillary thyroid cancer or a benign thyroid nodule (not recorded which). Some clones in this sample may be carry-over from other donors' samples. Both conserved end residues are part of each CDR3. The order of the fields is CDR3 protein, CDR3 DNA, V gene, D gene, J gene, CDR3 length, clone size. The D gene is left open where the match is weak. Not all rows give a size; the values are once, few, many and, for expanded clones, a class.

CDR3: CASRSGLAGGRGEQYF; DNA: TGTGCCAGCAGGTCGGGACTAGCGGGGGGCCGGGGCGAGCAGTACTTC; V: TRBV7-6; D: TRBD2; J: TRBJ2-7; length: 16; size: NA
CDR3: CASRGPGQGYGYTF; DNA: TGTGCCAGCAGGGGTCCGGGACAGGGCTATGGCTACACCTTC; V: TRBV2; D: TRBD1; J: TRBJ1-2; length: 14; size: many
CDR3: CASSVRVSTDTQYF; DNA: TGTGCCAGCAGTGTTCGCGTTAGCACAGATACGCAGTATTTT; V: TRBV2; D: NA; J: TRBJ2-3; length: 14; size: many
CDR3: CSVGGGNTEAFF; DNA: TGCAGCGTGGGGGGGGGGAACACTGAAGCTTTCTTT; V: TRBV29-1; D: NA; J: TRBJ1-1; length: 12; size: many
CDR3: CASSPQTSGARSDTQYF; DNA: TGTGCCAGCAGTCCCCAGACTAGCGGAGCCCGATCAGATACGCAGTATTTT; V: TRBV28; D: TRBD2; J: TRBJ2-3; length: 17; size: many
CDR3: CASSVDSRSYEQYF; DNA: TGCGCCAGCAGCGTGGACTCTCGTTCCTACGAGCAGTACTTC; V: TRBV5-1; D: NA; J: TRBJ2-7; length: 14; size: many
CDR3: CASRSGSGGEQFF; DNA: TGCGCCAGCAGAAGTGGTAGCGGGGGAGAGCAGTTCTTC; V: TRBV5-1; D: TRBD2; J: TRBJ2-1; length: 13; size: many
CDR3: CSAPDSHTGELFF; DNA: TGCAGTGCTCCAGACAGTCACACCGGGGAGCTGTTTTTT; V: TRBV20-1; D: NA; J: TRBJ2-2; length: 13; size: many
CDR3: CASSSLDSDWGEQFF; DNA: TGTGCCAGCAGTTCCCTAGACTCGGACTGGGGTGAGCAGTTCTTC; V: TRBV2; D: NA; J: TRBJ2-1; length: 15; size: many
CDR3: CATSRTSPSYEQYF; DNA: TGTGCCACCAGCAGGACTAGTCCCTCCTACGAGCAGTACTTC; V: TRBV15; D: NA; J: TRBJ2-7; length: 14; size: many
CDR3: CSASKPGLAVYEQYF; DNA: TGCAGTGCATCAAAACCGGGACTAGCCGTGTACGAGCAGTACTTC; V: TRBV20-1; D: TRBD2; J: TRBJ2-7; length: 15; size: many
CDR3: CASGGTNTEAFF; DNA: TGTGCTAGTGGTGGAACGAACACTGAAGCTTTCTTT; V: TRBV12-5; D: NA; J: TRBJ1-1; length: 12; size: many
CDR3: CASSITGGAGGYTF; DNA: TGCGCCAGCAGCATAACAGGGGGCGCAGGTGGCTACACCTTC; V: TRBV5-1; D: TRBD1; J: TRBJ1-2; length: 14; size: many
CDR3: CASSNREYEQYF; DNA: TGTGCCAGCAGTAACAGGGAATACGAGCAGTACTTC; V: TRBV6-2/TRBV6-3; D: NA; J: TRBJ2-7; length: 12; size: few
CDR3: CASKGSGGGGTEAFF; DNA: TGTGCCAGCAAGGGTTCGGGCGGAGGAGGAACTGAAGCTTTCTTT; V: TRBV9; D: NA; J: TRBJ1-1; length: 15; size: many
CDR3: CASSSDTSGQYNEQFF; DNA: TGTGCCAGCAGCTCGGATACTAGCGGGCAATACAATGAGCAGTTCTTC; V: TRBV13; D: TRBD2; J: TRBJ2-1; length: 16; size: many
CDR3: CASSAQGTYSNQPQHF; DNA: TGTGCCAGCAGCGCACAGGGGACATATAGCAATCAGCCCCAGCATTTT; V: TRBV11-2; D: TRBD1; J: TRBJ1-5; length: 16; size: many
CDR3: CASSQDYGSYEQYF; DNA: TGTGCCAGCAGCCAAGATTACGGTTCCTACGAGCAGTACTTC; V: TRBV3-1; D: NA; J: TRBJ2-7; length: 14; size: many
CDR3: CASSPRPGTSGRALDEQFF; DNA: TGCGCCAGCAGCCCACGTCCCGGGACTAGCGGGAGGGCCCTCGATGAGCAGTTCTTC; V: TRBV5-1; D: TRBD2; J: TRBJ2-1; length: 19; size: many
CDR3: CASSFGASGKASYNEQFF; DNA: TGTGCCAGCAGCTTTGGGGCTAGCGGGAAGGCTTCCTACAATGAGCAGTTCTTC; V: TRBV7-8; D: TRBD2; J: TRBJ2-1; length: 18; size: many
CDR3: CASSYGATKNIQYF; DNA: TGTGCCAGCAGTTATGGGGCTACCAAAAACATTCAGTACTTC; V: TRBV3-1; D: NA; J: TRBJ2-4; length: 14; size: many
CDR3: CASSIEIRAGGYNEQFF; DNA: TGTGCCAGTAGTATAGAGATCCGAGCGGGAGGGTACAATGAGCAGTTCTTC; V: TRBV19; D: TRBD2; J: TRBJ2-1; length: 17; size: many
CDR3: CASSSKVAGTSGTDTQYF; DNA: TGTGCCAGCAGCTCAAAGGTAGCGGGGACTAGCGGGACAGATACGCAGTATTTT; V: TRBV7-6; D: TRBD2; J: TRBJ2-3; length: 18; size: many
CDR3: CASSLDRQGITNEKLFF; DNA: TGTGCCAGCAGCTTAGACCGACAGGGAATTACCAATGAAAAACTGTTTTTC; V: TRBV7-9; D: TRBD1; J: TRBJ1-4; length: 17; size: NA
CDR3: CASSVGTLHYEQYF; DNA: TGTGCCAGCAGCGTAGGGACTCTTCATTACGAGCAGTACTTC; V: TRBV9; D: NA; J: TRBJ2-7; length: 14; size: many
CDR3: CASSSHTGWIYEQYF; DNA: TGTGCCAGCAGCTCCCATACGGGATGGATCTACGAGCAGTACTTC; V: TRBV13; D: NA; J: TRBJ2-7; length: 15; size: medium-sized
CDR3: CASSAGGNTGELFF; DNA: TGTGCCAGCTCCGCGGGAGGGAACACCGGGGAGCTGTTTTTT; V: TRBV2; D: TRBD2; J: TRBJ2-2; length: 14; size: NA
CDR3: CASSPGLAGGYNEQFF; DNA: TGTGCCAGCTCACCGGGTCTAGCGGGAGGGTACAATGAGCAGTTCTTC; V: TRBV18; D: TRBD2; J: TRBJ2-1; length: 16; size: many
CDR3: CSAKGNTEAFF; DNA: TGCAGTGCTAAGGGGAACACTGAAGCTTTCTTT; V: TRBV20-1; D: NA; J: TRBJ1-1; length: 11; size: many
CDR3: CATSDLGADTGELFF; DNA: TGTGCCACCAGTGATTTGGGGGCGGACACCGGGGAGCTGTTTTTT; V: TRBV24-1; D: NA; J: TRBJ2-2; length: 15; size: many
CDR3: CASSLSGRGNSPLHF; DNA: TGTGCCAGCAGTTTATCGGGCAGGGGTAATTCACCCCTCCACTTT; V: TRBV28; D: NA; J: TRBJ1-6; length: 15; size: many
CDR3: CATSEGGAGVELFF; DNA: TGTGCCACCAGTGAGGGTGGCGCCGGCGTGGAGCTGTTTTTT; V: TRBV24-1; D: NA; J: TRBJ2-2; length: 14; size: NA
CDR3: CASSSRQGGYGYTF; DNA: TGTGCCAGCAGCTCCCGACAGGGGGGCTATGGCTACACCTTC; V: TRBV7-8; D: TRBD1; J: TRBJ1-2; length: 14; size: many
CDR3: CASSDPWTGSYEQYF; DNA: TGTGCCAGCAGTGACCCTTGGACAGGCTCTTACGAGCAGTACTTC; V: TRBV6-4; D: TRBD1; J: TRBJ2-7; length: 15; size: many
CDR3: CASSLTGTGGFEQYF; DNA: TGTGCCAGCAGTTTAACAGGGACAGGGGGCTTCGAGCAGTACTTC; V: TRBV12-3/TRBV12-4; D: TRBD1; J: TRBJ2-7; length: 15; size: many
CDR3: CASSPDKAGTSYNEQFF; DNA: TGTGCCAGCTCACCTGACAAGGCCGGGACATCTTACAATGAGCAGTTCTTC; V: TRBV18; D: NA; J: TRBJ2-1; length: 17; size: many
CDR3: CSVVGEMGTDTQYF; DNA: TGCAGCGTTGTTGGGGAGATGGGCACAGATACGCAGTATTTT; V: TRBV29-1; D: NA; J: TRBJ2-3; length: 14; size: many
CDR3: CASSLAWAGRSGELFF; DNA: TGTGCCAGCAGCTTAGCGTGGGCAGGTCGTTCCGGGGAGCTGTTTTTT; V: TRBV7-6; D: NA; J: TRBJ2-2; length: 16; size: once
CDR3: CSATDRGETQYF; DNA: TGCAGTGCCACGGACAGGGGAGAGACCCAGTACTTC; V: TRBV20-1; D: TRBD1; J: TRBJ2-5; length: 12; size: many
CDR3: CSAKLISSYNEQFF; DNA: TGCAGTGCTAAACTCATCTCTTCCTACAATGAGCAGTTCTTC; V: TRBV20-1; D: NA; J: TRBJ2-1; length: 14; size: medium-sized
CDR3: CAWSVAGGGTQYF; DNA: TGTGCCTGGAGTGTAGCGGGGGGAGGGACCCAGTACTTC; V: TRBV30; D: TRBD2; J: TRBJ2-5; length: 13; size: many
CDR3: CASSLAPSWETQYF; DNA: TGTGCCAGCAGCTTGGCCCCCAGTTGGGAGACCCAGTACTTC; V: TRBV5-4; D: NA; J: TRBJ2-5; length: 14; size: many
CDR3: CASSRAIGQESSYEQYF; DNA: TGTGCCAGCAGCCGCGCCATTGGACAGGAGAGCTCCTACGAGCAGTACTTC; V: TRBV7-9; D: TRBD1; J: TRBJ2-7; length: 17; size: many
CDR3: CASSQVRGTGGYTF; DNA: TGTGCCAGCAGCCAAGTCCGTGGAACTGGTGGCTACACCTTC; V: TRBV3-1; D: NA; J: TRBJ1-2; length: 14; size: many
CDR3: CASSRTVKNEKLFF; DNA: TGTGCCAGCAGTCGGACAGTTAAGAATGAAAAACTGTTTTTT; V: TRBV28; D: NA; J: TRBJ1-4; length: 14; size: few
CDR3: CASSLTSTEQFF; DNA: TGTGCCAGCAGCTTAACGAGCACTGAGCAGTTCTTC; V: TRBV7-9; D: NA; J: TRBJ2-1; length: 12; size: many
CDR3: CASSITGGQKTQYF; DNA: TGTGCCAGTAGTATTACAGGCGGTCAAAAGACCCAGTACTTC; V: TRBV19; D: NA; J: TRBJ2-5; length: 14; size: many
CDR3: CASSRRGQNQPQHF; DNA: TGTGCCAGCAGTCGCAGGGGGCAGAATCAGCCCCAGCATTTT; V: TRBV6-2/TRBV6-3; D: TRBD1; J: TRBJ1-5; length: 14; size: many
CDR3: CASSSWVWSGITGELFF; DNA: TGTGCCAGCAGCTCATGGGTGTGGTCAGGGATCACCGGGGAGCTGTTTTTT; V: TRBV5-6; D: NA; J: TRBJ2-2; length: 17; size: many
CDR3: CASSQPSATGFGKLFF; DNA: TGCGCCAGCAGCCAACCTTCGGCTACAGGGTTTGGAAAACTGTTTTTT; V: TRBV4-3; D: NA; J: TRBJ1-4; length: 16; size: medium-sized
CDR3: CASTRTSGSIASSYNEQFF; DNA: TGTGCCAGCACTCGGACTAGCGGGAGTATTGCCTCCTCCTACAATGAGCAGTTCTTC; V: TRBV6-5; D: TRBD2; J: TRBJ2-1; length: 19; size: many
CDR3: CASIPSGGSNSPLHF; DNA: TGTGCCAGCATCCCCTCGGGGGGGAGTAATTCACCCCTCCACTTT; V: TRBV6-1; D: NA; J: TRBJ1-6; length: 15; size: NA
CDR3: CASSSYGTGAVGNSPLHF; DNA: TGTGCCAGCAGTTCGTACGGGACAGGGGCAGTTGGAAATTCACCCCTCCACTTT; V: TRBV2; D: TRBD1; J: TRBJ1-6; length: 18; size: many
CDR3: CASSLHLGGETQYF; DNA: TGTGCCAGCAGCTTACACCTGGGGGGGGAGACCCAGTACTTC; V: TRBV7-8; D: TRBD2; J: TRBJ2-5; length: 14; size: many
CDR3: CASSPGTSGTIQETQYF; DNA: TGTGCCAGCAGCCCCGGGACTAGCGGGACCATCCAAGAGACCCAGTACTTC; V: TRBV6-4; D: TRBD2; J: TRBJ2-5; length: 17; size: many
CDR3: CASSQEPHRLYEQYF; DNA: TGCGCCAGCAGCCAGGAACCCCATCGGCTATACGAGCAGTACTTC; V: TRBV4-3; D: NA; J: TRBJ2-7; length: 15; size: NA
CDR3: CASSEGQGNTEAFF; DNA: TGTGCCAGCAGTGAAGGCCAGGGGAACACTGAAGCTTTCTTT; V: TRBV2; D: NA; J: TRBJ1-1; length: 14; size: many
CDR3: CASSPPGLAGPYPVEQFF; DNA: TGCGCCAGCAGCCCGCCGGGACTAGCGGGACCCTATCCTGTTGAGCAGTTCTTC; V: TRBV5-1; D: TRBD2; J: TRBJ2-1; length: 18; size: many
CDR3: CASRNPGLPVEQYF; DNA: TGTGCCAGCAGAAACCCAGGGCTACCTGTCGAGCAGTACTTC; V: TRBV6-2/TRBV6-3; D: NA; J: TRBJ2-7; length: 14; size: few